A single sample is the source of the 22 T cell receptor beta chains below, sequenced in a study of blood T cell repertoires in COVID-19. The protocol was immunoSEQ multiplex PCR, while the TCRdb copy is restricted to in-frame clones and leaves out a portion. In the table there are approximately 170,000 clones, 80% to 90% of which are singletons. Material: peripheral blood. Receptors were obtained from a woman of 80 years or more with acute or convalescent COVID-19.

The rearrangement links TRBV6-2 or TRBV6-3 to TRBJ2-7; D possibly corresponds to TRBD2 (6 bases). The V end was cut by 2 bases, the J end by 3 bases, with 8 bases between. Germline CDR1 and CDR2: MNHEY and SVGEGT. The CDR3 sequence is 13 residues long. The CDR3 DNA follows: TGTGCCAGCAGTTACGGAGGGTTCTACGAGCAGTACTTC. Protein: CASSYGGFYEQYF.

V usage is TRBV4-2 and J usage is TRBJ1-1, with no clear D. V dropped 0 bases and J dropped 1 base, with 9 bases sitting between them. The CDR3 contains 15 residues. From germline, CDR1 is LGHNA and CDR2 YNFKEQ. The CDR3 DNA reads TGTGCCAGCAGCCAAGAGCGCCGTTGGAACACTGAAGCTTTCTTT. The encoded protein is CASSQERRWNTEAFF.

The rearrangement links TRBV3-1 (or the pseudogene TRBV3-2) to TRBJ1-1, with 7 bases lining up with TRBD1. Looked up from germline, CDR1 is LGHDT and CDR2 is YNNKEL (reference sequence). The trim removed 5 bases at V and 7 bases at J, leaving 10 bases unmatched. The CDR3 spans 14 residues. The CDR3 spells CASSLDDRAGEAFF. CDR3 sequence (DNA): TGTGCCAGCAGCTTAGATGACAGGGCCGGTGAAGCTTTCTTT.

The chain is built from TRBV6-5 and TRBJ2-7; 8 bases are a match to TRBD1. CDR1 is MNHEY, CDR2 SVGAGI, per germline. V shed 4 bases and J 3 bases; nucleotides not matched to a gene: 8. This CDR3 has 15 amino acids. The CDR3 loop is CASSWAGQAIYEQYF. As DNA, the CDR3 is TGTGCCAGCAGTTGGGCGGGACAGGCAATCTACGAGCAGTACTTC.

CDR3 sequence (DNA): TGCGCCAGCAGCCAAGAAAATGACTGGGCCCTTGGACTGAAGCGCAGAGGTACGCAGTATTTT. Its protein is CASSQENDWALGLKRRGTQYF. The genes are TRBV4-1 and TRBJ2-3, with D maybe TRBD2 (5 bases). The V and J ends lost 0 bases and 8 bases respectively, with 33 bases between them. From germline, CDR1 is MGHRA and CDR2 YSYEKL. This CDR3 has 21 amino acids.

The chain links TRBV3-1 (or the pseudogene TRBV3-2) to TRBJ2-7; the D gene is possibly TRBD2 (5 bases). Trimming removed 3 bases at V and 2 bases at J, with 11 bases between. The CDR3 runs to 14 residues. CDR1 and CDR2 from the germline V gene are LGHDT and YNNKEL (reference sequence). This chain's CDR3 is CASSQSTMPYEQYF. CDR3 sequence (DNA): TGTGCCAGCAGCCAGTCGACTATGCCCTACGAGCAGTACTTC.

The chain recombines TRBV10-3 with TRBJ2-7; TRBD2 matches at 7 bases. V lost 5 bases to trimming and J lost 2 bases; unmatched junction nucleotides: 6. The germline CDR1 and CDR2 sequences are ENHRY and SYGVKD. The CDR3 covers 14 residues. CDR3 loop: CAISTGTTTYEQYF. The CDR3, as DNA: TGTGCCATCAGTACCGGGACTACAACCTACGAGCAGTACTTC.

The V gene is TRBV6-2 or TRBV6-3, the J gene TRBJ2-5; D uncertain. Between the trimmed V and J ends, which lost 0 bases and 0 bases, there was a span of 8 bases. Germline values: CDR1 MNHEY, CDR2 SVGEGT. The CDR3 sequence is 15 residues long. CDR3 nucleotides: TGTGCCAGCAGTTACTCACCTCAGTACCAAGAGACCCAGTACTTC. It encodes CASSYSPQYQETQYF.

The V gene is TRBV29-1, the J gene TRBJ2-1; D might be TRBD2 (6 bases). This CDR3 has 12 amino acids. Trimming shortened V by 6 bases and J by 5 bases, and 11 bases separated the two germline ends. Germline values: CDR1 SQVTM, CDR2 ANQGSEA. The CDR3 region has the DNA TGCAGCGTCCGGGAGTCTCACAATGAGCAGTTCTTC. Amino acids: CSVRESHNEQFF.

The gene calls are TRBV7-2 and TRBJ2-5; D gene ambiguous. Germline CDR1 reads SGHTA; CDR2 reads FQGNSA. This CDR3 contains 13 residues. Trimming removed 5 bases from V and 4 bases from J, with 11 bases in between. CDR3 DNA: TGTGCCAGCAGCCTTACTTCCGGAGAGACCCAGTACTTC. Its protein product is CASSLTSGETQYF.

The chain recombines TRBV5-4 with TRBJ2-7; perhaps TRBD2 as D (5 bases). With 0 bases removed from V and 2 bases from J, the gap between germline ends came to 12 bases. This CDR3 comprises 15 residues. Germline loops: CDR1 SGHNT, CDR2 YYREEE (reference sequence). In DNA form, the CDR3 reads TGTGCCAGCAGCTTGGAGGGCGGGCCAGCCTACGAGCAGTACTTC. Translated, it gives CASSLEGGPAYEQYF.

The rearrangement uses TRBV7-2 and TRBJ1-3, with 9 nucleotides matching TRBD1. This CDR3 has 15 amino acids. J lost 4 bases, V lost 4 bases, and 5 bases had no gene match. Germline V gene data show CDR1 as SGHTA and CDR2 as FQGNSA. The CDR3 DNA follows: TGTGCCAGCAGCTCACAGGGGGCGAGAGGAAACACCATATATTTT. Amino acid sequence: CASSSQGARGNTIYF.

This chain joins TRBV7-9 and TRBJ2-1; D is perhaps TRBD2 (6 bases). The CDR3 covers 15 residues. The V gene's germline CDR1 is SEHNR and CDR2 FQNEAQ (reference sequence). Trimming pared 1 base from V and 6 bases from J, leaving 13 bases between. CDR3 loop: CASSLGTGAGNEQFF. The CDR3 nucleotides read TGTGCCAGCAGCTTAGGGACGGGAGCGGGCAATGAGCAGTTCTTC.

This rearrangement joins TRBV25-1 to TRBJ1-1, with TRBD1 identical over 7 bases. Trimming took 4 bases from V and 4 from J; bases not matched to a gene: 3. The CDR3 consists of 13 residues. CDR1 is MGHDK, CDR2 SYGVNS, per germline. This CDR3 reads CASSGDSVTEAFF. Written as DNA, the CDR3 is TGTGCCAGCAGTGGGGACAGTGTCACTGAAGCTTTCTTT.

The CDR3 loop reads CASSPQVPGFSNGYTF. The CDR3, as DNA: TGTGCCAGCAGTCCACAGGTGCCTGGGTTTTCGAATGGCTACACCTTC. V gene TRBV27 combines with J gene TRBJ1-2; the D gene is possibly TRBD1 (5 bases). The CDR3 contains 16 residues. Germline lookup yields CDR1 MNHEY and CDR2 SMNVEV (reference sequence). Trimming stripped 5 bases from V and 6 bases from J, with 22 bases between.

The V and J genes are TRBV2 and TRBJ1-2; 10 bases agree with TRBD1. CDR3 length: 13 residues. The V and J ends lost 9 bases and 7 bases, in that order; junction bases with no gene match: 8. Germline CDR1 is SNHLY and CDR2 is FYNNEI. In DNA, the CDR3 is TGTGCCAGGTCCGGGACAGGGGCATCTGGCTACACCTTC. Translation: CARSGTGASGYTF.

This clone was detected once. CDR3 amino acids: CASRKWGGGTSKSDTQYF. The CDR3 DNA sequence: TGTGCCAGCAGAAAATGGGGCGGGGGTACAAGTAAGTCAGATACGCAGTATTTT. The rearrangement uses TRBV25-1 and TRBJ2-3, with TRBD2 identical over 7 bases. J lost 4 bases, V lost 6 bases, and 19 bases had no gene match. The CDR3 is 18 amino acids. Germline CDR1 reads MGHDK; CDR2 reads SYGVNS.

This rearrangement joins TRBV7-9 to TRBJ2-5; 13 bases fit TRBD2. V was clipped by 4 bases and J by 5 bases; unmatched bases: 1. The CDR3 runs to 14 residues. Germline loops: CDR1 SEHNR, CDR2 FQNEAQ (reference sequence). This CDR3 is CASSSTSGGETQYF. The CDR3 DNA sequence: TGTGCCAGCAGCTCGACTAGCGGGGGGGAGACCCAGTACTTC.

This clone has only a few counts. V gene TRBV7-2 combines with J gene TRBJ2-1; D not resolved. Germline V gives CDR1 SGHTA, CDR2 FQGNSA. CDR3 length: 14 residues. V was cut by 5 bases and J by 5 bases, with 13 bases left in between. The CDR3 DNA reads TGTGCCAGCAGCCCAACGGGTTTCAACAATGAGCAGTTCTTC. Translating it yields CASSPTGFNNEQFF.

The chain has TRBV5-4 and TRBJ2-2; the match to TRBD2 covers 7 bases. This CDR3 has 15 amino acids. Trimming removed 1 base from V and 1 base from J; junction bases left unmatched: 1. The germline CDR1 and CDR2 sequences are SGHNT and YYREEE (reference sequence). DNA of the CDR3: TGTGCCAGCAGCTTGCCTAGCGGGAACACCGGGGAGCTGTTTTTT. As protein: CASSLPSGNTGELFF. The complete variable domain, with remaining parts taken from reference TRBV5-4 and TRBJ2-2, reads ETGVTQSPTHLIKTRGQQVTLRCSSQSGHNTVSWYQQALGQGPQFIFQYYREEENGRGNFPPRFSGLQFPNYSSELNVNALELDDSALYLCASSLPSGNTGELFFGEGSRLTVL.

The rearrangement uses TRBV27 and TRBJ1-1; tentative D call: TRBD1 (6 bases). The CDR3 totals 13 residues. Per the germline V gene, CDR1 is MNHEY and CDR2 is SMNVEV (reference sequence). With 6 bases removed from V and 8 bases from J, the gap between germline ends came to 16 bases. This CDR3 reads CASSGVGGPEAFF. For the CDR3, the DNA is TGTGCCAGCAGCGGGGTGGGGGGGCCGGAAGCTTTCTTT.

The rearrangement uses TRBV18 and TRBJ1-1; the D gene is possibly TRBD1 (6 bases). V was shortened by 6 bases and J by 3 bases, with 17 bases between the two germline ends. CDR1 is KGHSH, CDR2 LQKENI, per germline. This CDR3 comprises 15 residues. As DNA, the CDR3 is TGTGCCAGCTCCCCAGGGGCGTCCGGGTACACTGAAGCTTTCTTT. Its protein is CASSPGASGYTEAFF.